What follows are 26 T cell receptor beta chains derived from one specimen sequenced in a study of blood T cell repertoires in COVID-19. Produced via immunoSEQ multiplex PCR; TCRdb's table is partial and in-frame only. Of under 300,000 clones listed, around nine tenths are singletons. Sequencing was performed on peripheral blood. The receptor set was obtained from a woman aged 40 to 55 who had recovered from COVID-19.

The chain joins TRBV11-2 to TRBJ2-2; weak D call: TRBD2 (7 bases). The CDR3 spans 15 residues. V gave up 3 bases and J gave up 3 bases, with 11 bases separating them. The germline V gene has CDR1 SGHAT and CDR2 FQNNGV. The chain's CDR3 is CASSLGGLYTGELFF. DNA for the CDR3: TGTGCCAGCAGCTTGGGGGGGCTATACACCGGGGAGCTGTTTTTT.

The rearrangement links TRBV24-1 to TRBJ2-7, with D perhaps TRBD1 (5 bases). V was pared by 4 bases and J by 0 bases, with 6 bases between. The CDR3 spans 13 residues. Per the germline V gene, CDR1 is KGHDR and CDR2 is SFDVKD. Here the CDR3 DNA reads TGTGCCACCAGTGAAGACAGCTCCTACGAGCAGTACTTC. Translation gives CATSEDSSYEQYF.

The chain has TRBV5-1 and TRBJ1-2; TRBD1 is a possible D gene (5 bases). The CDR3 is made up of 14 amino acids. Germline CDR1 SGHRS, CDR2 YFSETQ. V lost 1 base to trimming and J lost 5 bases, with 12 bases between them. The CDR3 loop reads CASSLTGGWYGYTF. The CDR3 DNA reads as TGCGCCAGCAGCTTGACCGGGGGTTGGTATGGCTACACCTTC.

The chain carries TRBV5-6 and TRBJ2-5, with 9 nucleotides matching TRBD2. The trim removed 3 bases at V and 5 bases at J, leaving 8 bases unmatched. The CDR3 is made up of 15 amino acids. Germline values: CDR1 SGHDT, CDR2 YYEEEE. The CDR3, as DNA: TGTGCCAGCAGCTCGGCGGGAGGGCCGGGGGAGACCCAGTACTTC. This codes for CASSSAGGPGETQYF.

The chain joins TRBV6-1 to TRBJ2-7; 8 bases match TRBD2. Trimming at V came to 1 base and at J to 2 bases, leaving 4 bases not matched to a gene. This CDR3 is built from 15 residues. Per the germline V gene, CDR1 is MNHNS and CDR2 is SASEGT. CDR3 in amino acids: CASSEGGGTAYEQYF. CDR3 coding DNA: TGTGCCAGCAGTGAAGGCGGGGGGACCGCCTACGAGCAGTACTTC.

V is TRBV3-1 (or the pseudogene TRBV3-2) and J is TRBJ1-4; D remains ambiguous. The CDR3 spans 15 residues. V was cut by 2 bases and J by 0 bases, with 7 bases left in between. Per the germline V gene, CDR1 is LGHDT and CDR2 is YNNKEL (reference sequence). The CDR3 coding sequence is TGTGCCAGCAGCCAAAGAGGAACAACTAATGAAAAACTGTTTTTT. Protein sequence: CASSQRGTTNEKLFF.

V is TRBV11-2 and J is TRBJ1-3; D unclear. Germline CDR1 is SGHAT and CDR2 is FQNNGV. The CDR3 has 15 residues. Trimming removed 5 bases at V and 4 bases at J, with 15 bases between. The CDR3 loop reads CASSLQSARGNTIYF. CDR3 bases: TGTGCCAGCAGCCTCCAATCTGCGCGGGGAAACACCATATATTTT.

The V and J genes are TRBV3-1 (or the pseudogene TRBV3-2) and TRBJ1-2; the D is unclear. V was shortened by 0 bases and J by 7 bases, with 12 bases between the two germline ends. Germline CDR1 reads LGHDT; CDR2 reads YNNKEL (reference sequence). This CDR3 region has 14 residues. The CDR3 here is CASSQDPMEAGYTF. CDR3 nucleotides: TGTGCCAGCAGCCAAGATCCGATGGAGGCTGGCTACACCTTC.

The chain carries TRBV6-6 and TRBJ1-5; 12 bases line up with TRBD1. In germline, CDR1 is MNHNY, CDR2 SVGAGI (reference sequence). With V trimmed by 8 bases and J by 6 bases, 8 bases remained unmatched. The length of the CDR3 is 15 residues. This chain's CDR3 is CASLPGQGAFQPQHF. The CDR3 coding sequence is TGTGCCAGCCTTCCGGGACAGGGGGCCTTTCAGCCCCAGCATTTT.

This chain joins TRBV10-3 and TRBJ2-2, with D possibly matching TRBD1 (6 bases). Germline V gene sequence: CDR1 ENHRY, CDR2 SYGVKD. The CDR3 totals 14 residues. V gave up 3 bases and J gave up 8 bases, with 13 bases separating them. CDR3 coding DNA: TGTGCCATCAGTGATCAACAGGGTTTTGGGGAGCTGTTTTTT. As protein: CAISDQQGFGELFF.

The CDR3 here is CAWRRTGDGFGFF. The CDR3 DNA sequence: TGTGCCTGGAGAAGGACAGGGGACGGGTTCGGGTTCTTC. The chain carries TRBV30 and TRBJ2-1; 9 bases line up with TRBD1. CDR1 is GTSNPN and CDR2 is SVGIG in the germline V gene (reference sequence). The CDR3 has 13 amino acids. The V gene end was trimmed by 3 bases and the J gene end by 15 bases; junction bases not matched to a gene: 12.

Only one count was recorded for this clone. The CDR3 loop reads CASSNKAGGRALGTEAFF. In DNA, the CDR3 is TGTGCCAGTAGTAACAAAGCGGGGGGTAGGGCACTCGGCACTGAAGCTTTCTTT. The chain joins TRBV19 to TRBJ1-1, with a tentative D call TRBD1 (5 bases). CDR3 length equals 18 residues. V dropped 4 bases and J dropped 4 bases, with 25 bases sitting between them. Germline V gives CDR1 LNHDA, CDR2 SQIVND (reference sequence).

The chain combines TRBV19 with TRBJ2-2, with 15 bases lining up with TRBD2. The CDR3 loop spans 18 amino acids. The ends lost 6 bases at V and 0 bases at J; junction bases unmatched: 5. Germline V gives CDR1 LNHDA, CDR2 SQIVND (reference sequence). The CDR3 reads CASREGLAGGTNTGELFF. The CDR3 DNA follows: TGTGCCAGTAGGGAAGGACTAGCGGGAGGGACGAACACCGGGGAGCTGTTTTTT.

The CDR3 DNA reads as TGTGCCAGCAGTTTAGGGGAGACAGGGGGACGTGGCTACACCTTC. Residues: CASSLGETGGRGYTF. The chain uses TRBV6-9 and TRBJ1-2, with 9 positions matching TRBD1. J gave up 7 bases and V 4 bases, and 10 bases lay outside the gene matches. This CDR3 has 15 amino acids. The V gene's germline CDR1 is MNHGY and CDR2 SVAAGI.

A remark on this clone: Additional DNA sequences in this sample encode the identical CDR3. CDR3 sequence reads: CASRGQGNYEQYF. The CDR3 DNA is TGTGCCAGCAGGGGACAGGGGAACTACGAGCAGTACTTC. V and J are TRBV6-5 and TRBJ2-7; 10 positions agree with TRBD1. V lost 6 bases to trimming and J lost 3 bases; unmatched junction nucleotides: 2. CDR3 length: 13 amino acids. Per germline, CDR1 MNHEY and CDR2 SVGAGI.

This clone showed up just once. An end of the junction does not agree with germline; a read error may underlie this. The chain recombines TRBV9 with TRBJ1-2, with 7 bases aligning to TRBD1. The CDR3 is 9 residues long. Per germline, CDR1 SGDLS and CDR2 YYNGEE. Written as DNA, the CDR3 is TGTGCCAGCAGCCCGGGACAGATTTTC. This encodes CASSPGQIF.

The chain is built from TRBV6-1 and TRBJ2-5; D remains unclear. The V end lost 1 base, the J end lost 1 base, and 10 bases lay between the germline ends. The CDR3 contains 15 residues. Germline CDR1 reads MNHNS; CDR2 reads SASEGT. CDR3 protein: CASSEDLGLQETQYF. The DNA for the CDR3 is TGTGCCAGCAGTGAAGATCTGGGCCTCCAAGAGACCCAGTACTTC.

DNA of the CDR3: TGTGCCAGCAGCTTACCCAAGCGGGATCACGAGCAGTACTTC. It encodes CASSLPKRDHEQYF. This chain joins TRBV11-2 and TRBJ2-7; TRBD2 matches at 7 bases. V lost 2 bases, J lost 5 bases, and 6 bases stayed unmatched. The CDR3 extends over 14 amino acids. CDR1 is SGHAT, CDR2 FQNNGV, per germline. Full variable domain (rest looked up from reference TRBV11-2 and TRBJ2-7): EAGVAQSPRYKIIEKRQSVAFWCNPISGHATLYWYQQILGQGPKLLIQFQNNGVVDDSQLPKDRFSAERLKGVDSTLKIQPAKLEDSAVYLCASSLPKRDHEQYFGPGTRLTVT.

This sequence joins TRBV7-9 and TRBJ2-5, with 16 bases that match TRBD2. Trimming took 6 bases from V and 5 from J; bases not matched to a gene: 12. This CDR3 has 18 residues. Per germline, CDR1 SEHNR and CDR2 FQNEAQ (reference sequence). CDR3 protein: CASRKTGTSGRAGETQYF. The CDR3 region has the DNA TGTGCCAGCAGGAAAACCGGGACTAGCGGGAGGGCCGGTGAGACCCAGTACTTC.

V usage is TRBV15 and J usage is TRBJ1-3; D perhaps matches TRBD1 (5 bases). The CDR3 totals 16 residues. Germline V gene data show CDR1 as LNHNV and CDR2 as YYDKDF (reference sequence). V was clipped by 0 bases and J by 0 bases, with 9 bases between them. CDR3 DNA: TGTGCCACCAGCAGAGATCCCCAGGGCTCTGGAAACACCATATATTTT. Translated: CATSRDPQGSGNTIYF.

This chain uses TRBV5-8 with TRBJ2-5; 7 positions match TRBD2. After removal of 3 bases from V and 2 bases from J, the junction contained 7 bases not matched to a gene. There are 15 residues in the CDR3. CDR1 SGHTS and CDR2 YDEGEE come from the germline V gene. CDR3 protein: CASSWGGRWQETQYF. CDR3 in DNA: TGTGCCAGCAGCTGGGGAGGGCGGTGGCAAGAGACCCAGTACTTC.

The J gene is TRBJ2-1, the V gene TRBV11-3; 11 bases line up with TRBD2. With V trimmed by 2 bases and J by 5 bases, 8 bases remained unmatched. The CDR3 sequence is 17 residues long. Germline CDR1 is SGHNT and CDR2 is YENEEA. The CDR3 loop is CASSLRFGTSGHNEQFF. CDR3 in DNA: TGTGCCAGCAGCTTACGGTTTGGGACTAGCGGCCACAATGAGCAGTTCTTC.

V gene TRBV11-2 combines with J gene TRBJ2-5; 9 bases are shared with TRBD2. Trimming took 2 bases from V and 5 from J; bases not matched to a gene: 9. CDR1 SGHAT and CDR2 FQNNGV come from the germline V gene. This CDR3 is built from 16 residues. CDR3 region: CASSLTAGGFEETQYF. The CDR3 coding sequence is TGTGCCAGCAGCTTAACAGCGGGAGGATTCGAGGAGACCCAGTACTTC.

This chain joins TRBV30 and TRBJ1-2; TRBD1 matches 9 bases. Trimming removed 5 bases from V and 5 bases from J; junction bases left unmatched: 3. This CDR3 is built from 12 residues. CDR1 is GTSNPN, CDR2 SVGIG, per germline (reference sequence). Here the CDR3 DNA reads TGTGCCTGGGAGGGACAGGGTTATGGCTACACCTTC. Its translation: CAWEGQGYGYTF.

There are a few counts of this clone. The CDR3 region has the DNA TGTGCCAGCAGTTTACCCGGGAGTGGGACTGATACGCAGTATTTT. It translates to CASSLPGSGTDTQYF. V gene TRBV28 combines with J gene TRBJ2-3; the D gene is possibly TRBD2 (6 bases). CDR1 is MDHEN, CDR2 SYDVKM, per germline. Trimming pared 2 bases from V and 6 bases from J, leaving 15 bases between. This CDR3 has 15 residues.

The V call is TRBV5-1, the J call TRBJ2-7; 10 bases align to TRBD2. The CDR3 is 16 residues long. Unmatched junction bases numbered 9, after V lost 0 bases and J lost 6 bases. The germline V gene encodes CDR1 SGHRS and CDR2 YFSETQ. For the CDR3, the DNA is TGCGCCAGCAGCTTGGCAGGGCTAGCGGGAGAGGGCGAGCAGTACTTC. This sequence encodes CASSLAGLAGEGEQYF.